This T cell receptor (beta chain) was sequenced for a study of cytomegalovirus exposure and HLA in healthy donors. CDR3 size: 16 residues. Germline V gene sequence: CDR1 SGHVS, CDR2 FQNEAQ. Trimming removed 2 bases at V and 4 bases at J, with 16 bases between. Despite likely unrecorded immune exposures, the donors were nominally healthy at the time of sampling. 13 Jbeta primers and 60 Vbeta primers were used for the PCR. Repertoires were generated with immunoSEQ multiplex PCR, while TCRdb's copy carries only in-frame clones and drops some. Among 130,000 to 150,000 clones listed, around 76% were seen once. This clone was recorded only once.

The receptor was isolated from a male donor in good health and CMV-seronegative. Sequenced input: PBMCs. The J gene is TRBJ2-3, the V gene TRBV7-8; D perhaps matches TRBD2 (6 bases). The CDR3 here is CASSLLAAPTADTQYF. CDR3 nucleotide sequence: TGTGCCAGCAGCTTATTAGCGGCCCCCACGGCAGATACGCAGTATTTT.